This section outlines one T cell receptor beta chain sequence together with its context. This record belongs to a study of T-cell memory formation after mild COVID-19. Looking at the study overall: TCR clusters showed largely donor specificity.

Each CDR3 protein gets one entry after TCRdb re-called the 5' RACE reads with MiXCR. Of under 400,000 distinct CDR3 sequences in the sample, 28% were seen once. V was trimmed by 4 bases and J by 6 bases, leaving 16 bases between them. Germline values: CDR1 SGHTA, CDR2 FQGNSA. CDR3 length: 15 residues. J is TRBJ2-1 and V is TRBV7-2, with TRBD1 as a possible D gene (6 bases). The source is an adult woman who had mild COVID-19 (a few samples of this study predate the infection). Cell type and time point are not known. The sequencing sample was made of PBMCs or a T cell subset sorted from them (not recorded which). The CDR3 here is CASSSPPGALNEQFF. The CDR3 bases are TGTGCCAGCAGCTCCCCCCCAGGGGCGCTCAATGAGCAGTTCTTC.